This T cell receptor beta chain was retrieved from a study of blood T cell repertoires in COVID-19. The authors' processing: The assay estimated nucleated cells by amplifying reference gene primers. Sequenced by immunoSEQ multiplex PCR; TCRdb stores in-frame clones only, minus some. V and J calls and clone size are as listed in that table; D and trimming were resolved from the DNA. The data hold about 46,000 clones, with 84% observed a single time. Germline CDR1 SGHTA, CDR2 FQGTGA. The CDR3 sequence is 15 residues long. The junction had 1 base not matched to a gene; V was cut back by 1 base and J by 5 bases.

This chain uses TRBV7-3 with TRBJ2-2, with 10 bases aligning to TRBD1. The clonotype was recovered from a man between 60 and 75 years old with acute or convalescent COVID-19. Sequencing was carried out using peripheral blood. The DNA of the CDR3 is TGTGCCAGCAGCTTAATGGGACAGGGGACCGGGGAGCTGTTTTTT. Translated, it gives CASSLMGQGTGELFF.